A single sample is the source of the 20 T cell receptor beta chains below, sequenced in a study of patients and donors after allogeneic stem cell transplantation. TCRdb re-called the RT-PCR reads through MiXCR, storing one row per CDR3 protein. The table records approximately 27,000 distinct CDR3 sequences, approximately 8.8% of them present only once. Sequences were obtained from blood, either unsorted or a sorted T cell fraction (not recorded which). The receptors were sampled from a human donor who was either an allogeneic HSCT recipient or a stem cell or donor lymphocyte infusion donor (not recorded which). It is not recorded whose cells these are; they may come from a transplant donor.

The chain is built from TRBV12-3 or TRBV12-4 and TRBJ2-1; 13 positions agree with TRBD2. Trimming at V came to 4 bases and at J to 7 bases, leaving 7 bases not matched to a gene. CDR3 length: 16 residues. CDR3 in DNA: TGTGCCAGCAGTTCCCGGACTAGCGGGGGCATAAATGAGCAGTTCTTC. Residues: CASSSRTSGGINEQFF.

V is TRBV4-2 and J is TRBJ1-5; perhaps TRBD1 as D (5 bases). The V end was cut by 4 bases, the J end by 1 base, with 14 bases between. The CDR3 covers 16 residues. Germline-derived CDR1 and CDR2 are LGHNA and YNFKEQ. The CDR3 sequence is CASSLLMGLSNQPQHF. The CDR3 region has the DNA TGTGCCAGCAGCCTCCTAATGGGACTCAGCAATCAGCCCCAGCATTTT.

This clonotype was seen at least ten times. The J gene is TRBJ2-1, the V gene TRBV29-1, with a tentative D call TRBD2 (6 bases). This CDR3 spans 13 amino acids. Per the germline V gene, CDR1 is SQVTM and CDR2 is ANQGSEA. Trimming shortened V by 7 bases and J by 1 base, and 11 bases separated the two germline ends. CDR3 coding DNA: TGCAGCGCTGGAGGGGATTCCTACAATGAGCAGTTCTTC. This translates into CSAGGDSYNEQFF.

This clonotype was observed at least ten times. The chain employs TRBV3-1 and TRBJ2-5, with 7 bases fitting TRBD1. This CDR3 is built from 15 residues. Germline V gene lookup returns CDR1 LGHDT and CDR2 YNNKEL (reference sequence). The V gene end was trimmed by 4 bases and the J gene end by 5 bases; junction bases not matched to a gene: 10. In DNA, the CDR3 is TGTGCCAGCAGCCCCGGGGACAGTGGCGGGGAGACCCAGTACTTC. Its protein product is CASSPGDSGGETQYF.

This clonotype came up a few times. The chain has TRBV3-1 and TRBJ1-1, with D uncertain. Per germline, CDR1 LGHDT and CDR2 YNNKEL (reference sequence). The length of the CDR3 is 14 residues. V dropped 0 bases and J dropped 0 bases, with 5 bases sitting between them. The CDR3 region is CASSQDALNTEAFF. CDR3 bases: TGTGCCAGCAGCCAAGACGCACTGAACACTGAAGCTTTCTTT. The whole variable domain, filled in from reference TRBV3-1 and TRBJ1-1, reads DTAVSQTPKYLVTQMGNDKSIKCEQNLGHDTMYWYKQDSKKFLKIMFSYNNKELIINETVPNRFSPKSPDKAHLNLHINSLELGDSAVYFCASSQDALNTEAFFGQGTRLTVV.

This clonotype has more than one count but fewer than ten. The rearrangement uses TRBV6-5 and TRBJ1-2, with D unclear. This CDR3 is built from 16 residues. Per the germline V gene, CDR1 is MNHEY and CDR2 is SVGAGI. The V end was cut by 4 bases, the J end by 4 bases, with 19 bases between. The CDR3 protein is CASSSRVTRNGYGYTF. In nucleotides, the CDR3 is TGTGCCAGCAGTTCACGAGTCACCCGGAACGGCTATGGCTACACCTTC.

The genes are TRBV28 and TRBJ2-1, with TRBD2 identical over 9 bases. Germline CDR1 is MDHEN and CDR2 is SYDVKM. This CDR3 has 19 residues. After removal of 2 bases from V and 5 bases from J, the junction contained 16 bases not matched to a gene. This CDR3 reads CASSLNFLREGLSHNEQFF. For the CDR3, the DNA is TGTGCCAGCAGTTTAAATTTCTTGCGGGAGGGCCTTAGCCACAATGAGCAGTTCTTC. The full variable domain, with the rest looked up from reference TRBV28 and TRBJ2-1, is DVKVTQSSRYLVKRTGEKVFLECVQDMDHENMFWYRQDPGLGLRLIYFSYDVKMKEKGDIPEGYSVSREKKERFSLILESASTNQTSMYLCASSLNFLREGLSHNEQFFGPGTRLTVL.

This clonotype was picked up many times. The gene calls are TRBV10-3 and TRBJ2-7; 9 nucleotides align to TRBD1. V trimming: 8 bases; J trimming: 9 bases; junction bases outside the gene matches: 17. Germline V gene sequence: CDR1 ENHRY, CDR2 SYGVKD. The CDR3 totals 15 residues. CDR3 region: CAIRPLFPTGGAQYF. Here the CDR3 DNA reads TGTGCCATCCGCCCATTATTCCCGACAGGGGGTGCGCAGTACTTC.

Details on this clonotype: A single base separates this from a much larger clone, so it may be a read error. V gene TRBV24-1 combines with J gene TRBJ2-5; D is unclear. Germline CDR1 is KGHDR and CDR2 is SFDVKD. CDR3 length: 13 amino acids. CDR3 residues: CVTKGRLSETQYF. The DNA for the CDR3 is TGTGTCACCAAGGGCAGGCTCTCGGAGACCCAGTACTTC.

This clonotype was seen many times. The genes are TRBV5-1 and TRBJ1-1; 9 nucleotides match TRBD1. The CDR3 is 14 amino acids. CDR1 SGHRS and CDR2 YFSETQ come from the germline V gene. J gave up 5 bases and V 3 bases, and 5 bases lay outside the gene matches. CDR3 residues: CASSSGTGWTEAFF. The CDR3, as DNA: TGCGCCAGCAGCTCCGGGACAGGGTGGACTGAAGCTTTCTTT.

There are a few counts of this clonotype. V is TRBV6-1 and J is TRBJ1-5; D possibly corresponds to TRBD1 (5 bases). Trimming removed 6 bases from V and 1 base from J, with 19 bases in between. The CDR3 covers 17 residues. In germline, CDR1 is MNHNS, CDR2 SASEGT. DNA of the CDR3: TGTGCCAGCAGCAAACTGGGACGGCGGGGGAGCAATCAGCCCCAGCATTTT. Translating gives CASSKLGRRGSNQPQHF.

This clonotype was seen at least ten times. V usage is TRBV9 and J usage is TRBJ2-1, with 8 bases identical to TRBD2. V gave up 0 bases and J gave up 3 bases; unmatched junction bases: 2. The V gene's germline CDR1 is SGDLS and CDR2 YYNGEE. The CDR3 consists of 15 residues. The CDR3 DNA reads TGTGCCAGCAGCGTAGCGGGAGGGGGCTACAATGAGCAGTTCTTC. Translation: CASSVAGGGYNEQFF.

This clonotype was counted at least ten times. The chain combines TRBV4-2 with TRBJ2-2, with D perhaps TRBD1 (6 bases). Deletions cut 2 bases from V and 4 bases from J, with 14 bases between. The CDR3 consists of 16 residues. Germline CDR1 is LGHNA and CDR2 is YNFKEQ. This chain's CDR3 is CASSQLGRGGTGELFF. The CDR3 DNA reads TGTGCCAGCAGCCAATTGGGCAGGGGTGGCACCGGGGAGCTGTTTTTT.

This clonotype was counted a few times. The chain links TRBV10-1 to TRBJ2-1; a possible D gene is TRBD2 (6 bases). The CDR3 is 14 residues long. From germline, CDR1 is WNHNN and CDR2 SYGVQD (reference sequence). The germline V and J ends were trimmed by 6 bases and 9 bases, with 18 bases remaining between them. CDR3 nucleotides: TGCGCCAGCAGCGGCGGGAACTCCAGGAGTGAGCAGTTCTTC. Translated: CASSGGNSRSEQFF.

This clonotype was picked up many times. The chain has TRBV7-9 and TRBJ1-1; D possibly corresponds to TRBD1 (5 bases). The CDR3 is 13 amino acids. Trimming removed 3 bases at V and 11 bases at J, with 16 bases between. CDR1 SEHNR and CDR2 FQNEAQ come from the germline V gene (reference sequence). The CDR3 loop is CASSFPGGGVAFF. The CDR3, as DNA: TGTGCCAGCAGCTTCCCCGGTGGGGGAGTCGCTTTCTTT.

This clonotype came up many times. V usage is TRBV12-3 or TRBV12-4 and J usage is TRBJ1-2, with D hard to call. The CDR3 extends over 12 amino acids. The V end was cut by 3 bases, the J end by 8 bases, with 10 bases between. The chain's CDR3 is CASSFPLGGYTF. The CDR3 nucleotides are TGTGCCAGCAGTTTTCCCCTCGGAGGCTACACCTTC.

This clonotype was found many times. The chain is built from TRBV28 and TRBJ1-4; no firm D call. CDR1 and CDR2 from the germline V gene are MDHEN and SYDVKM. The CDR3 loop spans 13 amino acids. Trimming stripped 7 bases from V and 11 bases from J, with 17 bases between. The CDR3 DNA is TGTGCCAGCACTGCGGACCGTTTTGGCAAACTGTTTTTT. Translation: CASTADRFGKLFF. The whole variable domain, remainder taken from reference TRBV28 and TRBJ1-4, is DVKVTQSSRYLVKRTGEKVFLECVQDMDHENMFWYRQDPGLGLRLIYFSYDVKMKEKGDIPEGYSVSREKKERFSLILESASTNQTSMYLCASTADRFGKLFFGSGTQLSVL.

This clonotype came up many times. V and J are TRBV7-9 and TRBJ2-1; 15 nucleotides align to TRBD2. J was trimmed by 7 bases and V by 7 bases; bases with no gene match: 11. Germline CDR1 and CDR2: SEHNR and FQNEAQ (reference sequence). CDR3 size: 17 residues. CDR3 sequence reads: CASNRRGGLAGGNEQFF. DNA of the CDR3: TGTGCCAGCAATCGAAGAGGCGGACTAGCGGGAGGGAATGAGCAGTTCTTC. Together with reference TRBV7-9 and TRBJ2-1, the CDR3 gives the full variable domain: DTGVSQNPRHKITKRGQNVTFRCDPISEHNRLYWYRQTLGQGPEFLTYFQNEAQLEKSRLLSDRFSAERPKGSFSTLEIQRTEQGDSAMYLCASNRRGGLAGGNEQFFGPGTRLTVL.

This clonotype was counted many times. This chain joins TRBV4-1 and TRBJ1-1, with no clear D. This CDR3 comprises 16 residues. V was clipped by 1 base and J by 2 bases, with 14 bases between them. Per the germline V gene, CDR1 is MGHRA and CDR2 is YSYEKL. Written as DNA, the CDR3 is TGCGCCAGCAGCCAAGTCGAAAGGACCGTTAACACTGAAGCTTTCTTT. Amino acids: CASSQVERTVNTEAFF.

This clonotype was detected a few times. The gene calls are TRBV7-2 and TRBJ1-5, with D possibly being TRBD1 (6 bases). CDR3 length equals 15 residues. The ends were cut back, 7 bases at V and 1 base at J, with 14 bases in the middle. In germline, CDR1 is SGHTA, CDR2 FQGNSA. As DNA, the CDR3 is TGTGCCAGCACCCGCAGGGGTATGAGCAATCAGCCCCAGCATTTT. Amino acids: CASTRRGMSNQPQHF.